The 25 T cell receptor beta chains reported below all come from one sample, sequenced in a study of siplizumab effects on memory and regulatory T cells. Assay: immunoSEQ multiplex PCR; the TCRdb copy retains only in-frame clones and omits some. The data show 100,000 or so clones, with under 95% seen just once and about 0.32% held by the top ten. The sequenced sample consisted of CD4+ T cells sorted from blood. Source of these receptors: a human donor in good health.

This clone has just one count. The CDR3 region has the DNA TGTGCCAGTAGTATACTAGCGGGAGGGCCGGGGGAGACCCAGTACTTC. As protein: CASSILAGGPGETQYF. This chain joins TRBV19 and TRBJ2-5; TRBD2 agrees at 12 bases. This CDR3 comprises 16 residues. Germline V lookup: CDR1 LNHDA, CDR2 SQIVND (reference sequence). V lost 2 bases, J lost 5 bases, and 6 bases stayed unmatched.

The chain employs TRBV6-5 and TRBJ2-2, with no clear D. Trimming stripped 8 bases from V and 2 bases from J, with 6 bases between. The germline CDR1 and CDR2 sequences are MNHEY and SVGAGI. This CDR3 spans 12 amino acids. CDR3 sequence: CASGPNTGELFF. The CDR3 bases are TGTGCCAGCGGCCCAAACACCGGGGAGCTGTTTTTT.

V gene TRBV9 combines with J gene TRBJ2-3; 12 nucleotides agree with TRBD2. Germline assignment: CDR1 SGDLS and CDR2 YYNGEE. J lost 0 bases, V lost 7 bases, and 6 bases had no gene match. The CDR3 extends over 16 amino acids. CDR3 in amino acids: CASAQTSGGSTDTQYF. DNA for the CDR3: TGTGCCAGCGCGCAGACTAGCGGGGGAAGCACAGATACGCAGTATTTT.

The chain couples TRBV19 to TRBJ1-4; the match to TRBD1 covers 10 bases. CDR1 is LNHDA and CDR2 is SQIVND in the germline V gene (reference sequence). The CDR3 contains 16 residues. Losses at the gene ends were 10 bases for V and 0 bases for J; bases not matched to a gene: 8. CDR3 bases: TGTGCCACTCGTCGAGGACAGGGGGCAACTAATGAAAAACTGTTTTTT. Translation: CATRRGQGATNEKLFF.

The CDR3 protein is CASIGRGIWNEQFF. CDR3 in DNA: TGTGCCAGCATAGGCCGGGGTATATGGAATGAGCAGTTCTTC. The rearrangement joins TRBV25-1 to TRBJ2-1; tentative D call: TRBD2 (5 bases). Deletions cut 7 bases from V and 7 bases from J, with 17 bases between. The CDR3 covers 14 residues. Germline V lookup: CDR1 MGHDK, CDR2 SYGVNS.

The CDR3 nucleotides are TGTGCCTGGAGTGTAAATCACATGAACACTGAAGCTTTCTTT. This encodes CAWSVNHMNTEAFF. The rearrangement joins TRBV30 to TRBJ1-1; no clear D gene. The CDR3 spans 14 residues. Deletions cut 0 bases from V and 0 bases from J, with 8 bases between. The V gene's germline CDR1 is GTSNPN and CDR2 SVGIG (reference sequence).

The CDR3 DNA reads TGTGCCAGCAGCTTATTCGACGGGAGACCAGATACGCAGTATTTT. It translates to CASSLFDGRPDTQYF. V gene TRBV7-9 combines with J gene TRBJ2-3; tentative D call: TRBD2 (6 bases). Looked up from germline, CDR1 is SEHNR and CDR2 is FQNEAQ (reference sequence). Trimming took 2 bases from V and 4 from J, leaving 13 bases between them. The CDR3 is 15 amino acids.

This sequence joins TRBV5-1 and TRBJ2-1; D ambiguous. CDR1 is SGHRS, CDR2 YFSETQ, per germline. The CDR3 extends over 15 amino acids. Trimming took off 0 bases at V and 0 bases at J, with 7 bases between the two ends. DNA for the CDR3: TGCGCCAGCAGCTTGGAGGGCGCCTCCTACAATGAGCAGTTCTTC. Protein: CASSLEGASYNEQFF. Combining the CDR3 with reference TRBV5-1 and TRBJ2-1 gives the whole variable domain KAGVTQTPRYLIKTRGQQVTLSCSPISGHRSVSWYQQTPGQGLQFLFEYFSETQRNKGNFPGRFSGRQFSNSRSEMNVSTLELGDSALYLCASSLEGASYNEQFFGPGTRLTVL.

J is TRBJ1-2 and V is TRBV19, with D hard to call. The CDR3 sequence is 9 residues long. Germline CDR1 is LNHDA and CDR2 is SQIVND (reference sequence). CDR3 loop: CRAHYGYTF. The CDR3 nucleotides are TGTAGGGCCCACTATGGCTACACCTTC.

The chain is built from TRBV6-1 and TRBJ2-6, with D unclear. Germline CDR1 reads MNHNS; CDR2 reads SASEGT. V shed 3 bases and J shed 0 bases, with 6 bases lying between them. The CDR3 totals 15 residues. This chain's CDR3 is CASSDTHSGANVLTF. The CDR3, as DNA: TGTGCCAGCAGTGACACCCACTCTGGGGCCAACGTCCTGACTTTC.

The CDR3 DNA sequence: TGTGCTAGTGGAGTAGCGACCCAGTTCTCCTACGAGCAGTACTTC. This sequence encodes CASGVATQFSYEQYF. The J gene is TRBJ2-7, the V gene TRBV12-5; TRBD2 might be the D (5 bases). Trimming removed 6 bases from V and 0 bases from J, with 15 bases in between. Per the germline V gene, CDR1 is LGHNT and CDR2 is FRNRAP. This CDR3 has 15 residues.

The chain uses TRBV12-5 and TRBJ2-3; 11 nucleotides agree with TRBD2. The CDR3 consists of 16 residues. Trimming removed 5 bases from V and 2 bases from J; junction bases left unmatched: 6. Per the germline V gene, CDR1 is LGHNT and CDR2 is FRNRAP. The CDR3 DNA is TGTGCTAGTGGTCTAGGGACTAGCGGAACCACAGATACGCAGTATTTT. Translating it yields CASGLGTSGTTDTQYF.

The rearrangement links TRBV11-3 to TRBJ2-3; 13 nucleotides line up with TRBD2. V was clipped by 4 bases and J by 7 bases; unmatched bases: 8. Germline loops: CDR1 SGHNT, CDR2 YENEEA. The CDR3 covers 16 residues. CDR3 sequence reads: CASSSWTSGGSYTQYF. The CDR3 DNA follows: TGTGCCAGCAGCTCCTGGACTAGCGGGGGCTCATATACGCAGTATTTT. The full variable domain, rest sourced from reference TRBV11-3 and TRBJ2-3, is EAGVVQSPRYKIIEKKQPVAFWCNPISGHNTLYWYLQNLGQGPELLIRYENEEAVDDSQLPKDRFSAERLKGVDSTLKIQPAELGDSAVYLCASSSWTSGGSYTQYFGPGTRLTVL.

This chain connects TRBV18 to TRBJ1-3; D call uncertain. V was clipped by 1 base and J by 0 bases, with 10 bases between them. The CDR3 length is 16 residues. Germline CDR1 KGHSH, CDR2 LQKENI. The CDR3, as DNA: TGTGCCAGCTCACCACTGGTCGCCAGCTCTGGAAACACCATATATTTT. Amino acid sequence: CASSPLVASSGNTIYF.

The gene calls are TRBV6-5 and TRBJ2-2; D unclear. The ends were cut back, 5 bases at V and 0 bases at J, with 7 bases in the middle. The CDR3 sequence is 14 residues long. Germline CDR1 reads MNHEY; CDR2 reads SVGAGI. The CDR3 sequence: CASSKGANTGELFF. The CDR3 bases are TGTGCCAGCAGTAAAGGAGCGAACACCGGGGAGCTGTTTTTT.

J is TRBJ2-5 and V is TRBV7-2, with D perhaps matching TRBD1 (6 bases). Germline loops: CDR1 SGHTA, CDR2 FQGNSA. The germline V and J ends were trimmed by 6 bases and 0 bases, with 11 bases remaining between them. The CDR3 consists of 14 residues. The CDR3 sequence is CASRPDSNQETQYF. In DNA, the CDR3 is TGTGCCAGCAGGCCGGACAGTAACCAAGAGACCCAGTACTTC.

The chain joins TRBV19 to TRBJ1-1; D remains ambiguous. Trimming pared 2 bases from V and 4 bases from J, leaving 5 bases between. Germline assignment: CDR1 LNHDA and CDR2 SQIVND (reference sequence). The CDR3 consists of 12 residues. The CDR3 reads CASSIWGTEAFF. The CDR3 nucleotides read TGTGCCAGTAGTATATGGGGCACTGAAGCTTTCTTT.

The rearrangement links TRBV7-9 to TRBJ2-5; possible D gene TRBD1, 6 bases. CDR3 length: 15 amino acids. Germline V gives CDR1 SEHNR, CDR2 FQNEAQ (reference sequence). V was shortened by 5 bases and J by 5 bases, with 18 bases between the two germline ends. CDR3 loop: CASSLTGQGGETQYF. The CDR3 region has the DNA TGTGCCAGCAGCCTAACAGGGCAGGGTGGCGAGACCCAGTACTTC.

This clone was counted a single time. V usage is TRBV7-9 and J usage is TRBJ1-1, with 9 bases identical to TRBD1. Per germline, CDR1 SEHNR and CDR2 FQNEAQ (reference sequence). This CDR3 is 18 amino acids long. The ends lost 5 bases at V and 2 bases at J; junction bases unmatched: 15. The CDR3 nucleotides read TGTGCCAGCAGCCCCCCGCCTCGGTTGACAGGGGGAAACACTGAAGCTTTCTTT. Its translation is CASSPPPRLTGGNTEAFF. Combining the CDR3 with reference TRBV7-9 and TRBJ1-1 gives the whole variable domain DTGVSQNPRHKITKRGQNVTFRCDPISEHNRLYWYRQTLGQGPEFLTYFQNEAQLEKSRLLSDRFSAERPKGSFSTLEIQRTEQGDSAMYLCASSPPPRLTGGNTEAFFGQGTRLTVV.

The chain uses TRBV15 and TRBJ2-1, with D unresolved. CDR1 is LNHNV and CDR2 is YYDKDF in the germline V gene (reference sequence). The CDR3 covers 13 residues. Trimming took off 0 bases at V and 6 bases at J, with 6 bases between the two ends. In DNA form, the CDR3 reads TGTGCCACCAGCAGAGAAAGACCCAATGAGCAGTTCTTC. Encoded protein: CATSRERPNEQFF.

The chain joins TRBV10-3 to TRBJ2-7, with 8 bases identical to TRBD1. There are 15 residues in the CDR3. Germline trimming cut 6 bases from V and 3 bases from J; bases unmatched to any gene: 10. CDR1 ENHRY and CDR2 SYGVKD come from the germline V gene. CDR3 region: CAIRNRDRLNYEQYF. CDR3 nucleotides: TGTGCCATCAGGAACCGGGACAGGCTAAACTACGAGCAGTACTTC.

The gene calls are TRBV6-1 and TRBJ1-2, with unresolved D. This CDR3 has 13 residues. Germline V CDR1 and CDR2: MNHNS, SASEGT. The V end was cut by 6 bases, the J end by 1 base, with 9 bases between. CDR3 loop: CASRTTSNYGYTF. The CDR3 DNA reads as TGTGCCAGCAGGACCACAAGTAACTATGGCTACACCTTC.

The CDR3: CASSATGGANEKLFF. The CDR3 region has the DNA TGTGCCAGCAGTGCGACAGGGGGCGCTAATGAAAAACTGTTTTTT. The chain joins TRBV6-1 to TRBJ1-4; 10 bases are a match to TRBD1. J lost 3 bases, V lost 4 bases, and 2 bases had no gene match. The germline CDR1 and CDR2 sequences are MNHNS and SASEGT. This CDR3 region has 15 residues.

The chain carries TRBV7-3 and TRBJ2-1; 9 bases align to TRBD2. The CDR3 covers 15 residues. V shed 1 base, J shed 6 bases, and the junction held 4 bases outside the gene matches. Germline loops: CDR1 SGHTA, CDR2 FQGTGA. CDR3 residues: CASSLKAGGFNEQFF. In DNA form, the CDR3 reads TGTGCCAGCAGCTTAAAAGCGGGGGGATTCAATGAGCAGTTCTTC.

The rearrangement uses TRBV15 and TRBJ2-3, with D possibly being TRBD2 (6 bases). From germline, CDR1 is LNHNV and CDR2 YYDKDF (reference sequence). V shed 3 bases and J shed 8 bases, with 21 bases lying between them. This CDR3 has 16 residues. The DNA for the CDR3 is TGTGCCACCAGCAGGGGGGGACGGACCCCCGGTGGTACGCAGTATTTT. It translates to CATSRGGRTPGGTQYF.